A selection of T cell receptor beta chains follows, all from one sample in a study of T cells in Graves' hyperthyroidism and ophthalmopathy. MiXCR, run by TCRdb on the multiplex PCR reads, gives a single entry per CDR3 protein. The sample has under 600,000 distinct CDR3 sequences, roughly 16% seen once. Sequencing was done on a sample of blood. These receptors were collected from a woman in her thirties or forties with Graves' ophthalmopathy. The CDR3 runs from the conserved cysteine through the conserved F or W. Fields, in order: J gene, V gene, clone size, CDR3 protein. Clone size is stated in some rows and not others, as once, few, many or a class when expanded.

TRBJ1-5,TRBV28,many,CASSLVGQFGQPQHF
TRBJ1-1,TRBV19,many,CASIATAANTEAFF
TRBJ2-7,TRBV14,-,CASSYLPGTGDYEQYF
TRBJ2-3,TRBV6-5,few,CASSYQLGLAGGTDTQYF
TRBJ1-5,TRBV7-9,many,CASSFARPGVQPQHF
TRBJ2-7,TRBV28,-,CASNWGTRGTYEQYF
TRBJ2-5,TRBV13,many,CASSPSGGGWTQYF
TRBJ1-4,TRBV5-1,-,CASSLGDGPGEKLFF
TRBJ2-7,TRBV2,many,CASTGGILDSYEQYF
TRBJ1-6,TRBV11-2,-,CASSYRDRNSPLHF
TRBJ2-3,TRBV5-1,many,CASTTLQGNTDTQYF
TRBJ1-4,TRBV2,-,CASSERQPKNEKLFF
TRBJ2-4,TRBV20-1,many,CSASVVAKNIQYF
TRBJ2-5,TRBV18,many,CASSPPVQETQYF